This T cell receptor beta chain was found in a study of T cells in localized non-small cell lung cancer. The data were produced by immunoSEQ multiplex PCR, yet TCRdb's version contains in-frame clones alone and is incomplete. The repertoire holds 1,500 to 2,000 clones, less than 45% seen once, with about an eighth in the top ten. Overall study findings and caveats: There was higher T cell clonality in uninvolved adjacent lung than in tumor, and it was highest there. Sequencing was limited to one tumor region, leaving the possibility of heterogeneity open. Elevated circulating T cell density in blood was associated with longer overall survival.

This clone was seen a few times. Its antigen remains unidentified. V gave up 0 bases and J gave up 4 bases, with 13 bases separating them. The germline V gene encodes CDR1 MNHGY and CDR2 SAAAGT. CDR3 length equals 17 residues. This sequence joins TRBV6-8 and TRBJ2-6; D is perhaps TRBD2 (6 bases). Sample: normal lung tissue next to the tumor, taken before any cancer treatment. This TCR was sampled from a male donor at least 60 years old with stage III squamous cell lung carcinoma. DNA of the CDR3: TGTGCCAGCAGTTACTCAGGGCTAGCGACCGGGGCCAACGTCCTGACTTTC. This sequence encodes CASSYSGLATGANVLTF.